This record concerns one TCR beta chain sequence. The antigen remains unidentified. These data are taken from a study of cytomegalovirus exposure and HLA in healthy donors. PCR primers comprised 60 Vbeta and 13 Jbeta primers. Clones were sequenced by immunoSEQ multiplex PCR, and TCRdb holds only the in-frame ones, with some missing. The table shows some 180,000 clones, with around 83% occurring only once. Study observations and caveats: A later analysis linked a missense variant in DCLRE1C to the trimming of TCR beta V and J genes. According to a later analysis, most TCR beta chains associated with CMV appeared HLA-restricted.

The receptor's source is a woman between 18 and 29 years old in good health and CMV-seronegative. The sample consisted of PBMCs.

CDR3 protein: CASSLTGTGELFF. The CDR3 coding sequence is TGTGCCAGCAGTCTGACAGGTACCGGGGAGCTGTTTTTT. V usage is TRBV27 and J usage is TRBJ2-2, with a tentative D call TRBD1 (6 bases). The V gene lost 5 bases and the J gene lost 5 bases, with 9 bases spanning the gap. The CDR3 sequence is 13 residues long. Germline loops: CDR1 MNHEY, CDR2 SMNVEV (reference sequence).